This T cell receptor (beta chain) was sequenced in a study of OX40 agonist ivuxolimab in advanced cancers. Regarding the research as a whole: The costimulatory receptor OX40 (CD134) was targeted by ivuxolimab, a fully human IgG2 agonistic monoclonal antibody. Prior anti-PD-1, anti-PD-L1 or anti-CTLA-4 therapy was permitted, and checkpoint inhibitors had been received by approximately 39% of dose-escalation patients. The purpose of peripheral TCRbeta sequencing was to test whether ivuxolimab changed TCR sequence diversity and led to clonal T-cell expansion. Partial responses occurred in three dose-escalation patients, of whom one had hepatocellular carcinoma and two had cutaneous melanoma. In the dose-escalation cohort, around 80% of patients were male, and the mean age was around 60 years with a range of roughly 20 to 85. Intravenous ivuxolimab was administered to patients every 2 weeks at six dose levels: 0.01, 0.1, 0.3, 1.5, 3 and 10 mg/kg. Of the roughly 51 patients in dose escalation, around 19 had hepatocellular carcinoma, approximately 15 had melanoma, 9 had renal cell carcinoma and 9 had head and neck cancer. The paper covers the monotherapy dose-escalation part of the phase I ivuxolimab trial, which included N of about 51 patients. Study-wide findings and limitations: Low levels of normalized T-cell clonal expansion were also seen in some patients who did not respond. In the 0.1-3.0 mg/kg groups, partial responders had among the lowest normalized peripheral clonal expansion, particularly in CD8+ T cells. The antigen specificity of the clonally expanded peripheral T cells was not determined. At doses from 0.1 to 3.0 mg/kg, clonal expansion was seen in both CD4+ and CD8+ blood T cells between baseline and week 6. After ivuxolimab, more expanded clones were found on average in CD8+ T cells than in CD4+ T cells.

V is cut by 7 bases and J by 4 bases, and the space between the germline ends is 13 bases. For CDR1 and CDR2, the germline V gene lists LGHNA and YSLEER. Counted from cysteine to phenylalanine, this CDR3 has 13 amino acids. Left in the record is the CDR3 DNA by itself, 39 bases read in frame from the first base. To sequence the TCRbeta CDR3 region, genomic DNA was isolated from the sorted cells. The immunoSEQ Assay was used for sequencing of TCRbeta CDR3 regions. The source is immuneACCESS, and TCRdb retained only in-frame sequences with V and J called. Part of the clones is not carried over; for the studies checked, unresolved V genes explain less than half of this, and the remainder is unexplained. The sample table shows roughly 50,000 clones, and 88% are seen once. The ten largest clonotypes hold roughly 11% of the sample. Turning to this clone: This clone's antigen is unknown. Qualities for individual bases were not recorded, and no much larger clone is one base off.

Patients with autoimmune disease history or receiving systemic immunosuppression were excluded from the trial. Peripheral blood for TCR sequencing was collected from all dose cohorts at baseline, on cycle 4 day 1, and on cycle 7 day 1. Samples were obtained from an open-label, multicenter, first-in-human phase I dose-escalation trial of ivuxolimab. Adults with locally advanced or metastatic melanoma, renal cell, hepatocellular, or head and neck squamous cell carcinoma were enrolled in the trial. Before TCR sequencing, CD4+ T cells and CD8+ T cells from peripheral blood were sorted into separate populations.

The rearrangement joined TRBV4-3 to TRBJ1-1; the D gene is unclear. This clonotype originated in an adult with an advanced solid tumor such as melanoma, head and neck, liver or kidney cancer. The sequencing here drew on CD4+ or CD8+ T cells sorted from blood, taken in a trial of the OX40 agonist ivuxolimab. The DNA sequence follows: TGCGCCAGCAAACTTTTGATAGGCACTGAAGCTTTCTTT. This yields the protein CASKLLIGTEAFF.